This T cell receptor (beta chain) was recorded in a study of blood T cells in healthy people across ages. For the study at large: Template switching picked up about one barcoded beta molecule for each two T cells.

Whole-study results and caveats: Conclusively comparing naive with antigen-experienced cells was impossible with unsorted PBMCs. Higher diversity and more naive CD4+ cells were features of long-lived donors, compared to aged donors.

Next came a second PCR, run for about 7 to 12 cycles, which used a sample-barcoded 5' primer along with a J-beta primer mix. TCRdb re-analysed the 5' RACE reads in MiXCR, keeping a single row per CDR3 protein. The table has 650,000 to 700,000 distinct CDR3 sequences, about 34% seen once; the top ten hold over 15%. Every donor contributed ten milliliters of peripheral blood by blood draw. For this clonotype: No antigen is known for it.

The CDR3 covers 16 residues. Germline V gives CDR1 ENHRY, CDR2 SYGVKD. V lost 6 bases, J lost 4 bases, and 12 bases stayed unmatched. The receptor was derived from an elderly woman in good health. The genes are TRBV10-3 and TRBJ2-1, with TRBD1 identical over 7 bases. The specimen was blood. The CDR3 bases are TGTGCCATCAGGGCAAACACGGGACAGTCTTACAATGAGCAGTTCTTC. It specifies CAIRANTGQSYNEQFF.